These 19 T cell receptor beta chains originate from one sample sequenced in a study of cytomegalovirus exposure and HLA in healthy donors. The PCR employed 60 Vbeta primers together with 13 Jbeta primers. Clones were read by immunoSEQ multiplex PCR, and TCRdb kept only the in-frame ones, dropping some. The sample consists of 100,000 to 150,000 clones, 70% to 85% of them appearing once. Sequencing was performed on PBMCs. The receptor source for this set is a boy between 2 and 15 years old in good health and CMV-seronegative.

This rearrangement joins TRBV18 to TRBJ2-1; D is undetermined. V shed 3 bases and J shed 0 bases, with 6 bases lying between them. Germline V CDR1 and CDR2: KGHSH, LQKENI. The CDR3 totals 14 residues. The CDR3 is CASSPYSSYNEQFF. DNA of the CDR3: TGTGCCAGCTCACCCTATAGCTCCTACAATGAGCAGTTCTTC.

The DNA for the CDR3 is TGTGCCAGCAGCCTCGGGACAGCGAACACCGGGGAGCTGTTTTTT. Translation gives CASSLGTANTGELFF. The V and J genes are TRBV2 and TRBJ2-2; TRBD1 aligns across 7 bases. The germline V gene has CDR1 SNHLY and CDR2 FYNNEI. The ends lost 6 bases at V and 0 bases at J; junction bases unmatched: 4. This CDR3 is built from 15 residues.

This rearrangement joins TRBV6-6 to TRBJ2-7; D may be TRBD1 (6 bases). Trimming removed 2 bases at V and 1 base at J, with 9 bases between. The CDR3 runs to 14 residues. CDR1 and CDR2 (germline): MNHNY, SVGAGI (reference sequence). In nucleotides, the CDR3 is TGTGCCAGCAGTTACCGGGACATGTCCTACGAGCAGTACTTC. Its protein product is CASSYRDMSYEQYF.

J is TRBJ1-2 and V is TRBV27, with TRBD1 matching over 7 bases. V shed 6 bases and J 4 bases; nucleotides not matched to a gene: 8. The CDR3 spans 14 residues. In germline, CDR1 is MNHEY, CDR2 SMNVEV (reference sequence). For the CDR3, the DNA is TGTGCCAGCAGGCCACAGGGGTTCGGCTATGGCTACACCTTC. Protein: CASRPQGFGYGYTF.

This CDR3 reads CAMKGGGEQFF. The CDR3 region has the DNA TGTGCCATGAAGGGGGGGGGTGAGCAGTTCTTC. The V gene is TRBV2, the J gene TRBJ2-1; a weak D match, TRBD2 (7 bases). The germline CDR1 and CDR2 sequences are SNHLY and FYNNEI. Between the trimmed V and J ends, which lost 10 bases and 9 bases, there was a span of 13 bases. This CDR3 spans 11 amino acids.

The rearrangement joins TRBV13 to TRBJ2-1; TRBD1 is a possible D gene (7 bases). Trimming stripped 1 base from V and 4 bases from J, with 20 bases between. CDR1 is PRHDT and CDR2 is FYEKMQ in the germline V gene (reference sequence). There are 18 residues in the CDR3. CDR3 amino acids: CASSLVLQGGPKYNEQFF. CDR3 DNA: TGTGCCAGCAGCTTAGTCCTCCAGGGGGGCCCTAAGTACAATGAGCAGTTCTTC.

V and J are TRBV7-9 and TRBJ2-3; perhaps TRBD1 as D (6 bases). Germline assignment: CDR1 SEHNR and CDR2 FQNEAQ (reference sequence). The CDR3 totals 14 residues. V was pared by 5 bases and J by 0 bases, with 9 bases between. The CDR3 is CASSLTGSTDTQYF. The CDR3 DNA follows: TGTGCCAGCAGCCTGACAGGAAGCACAGATACGCAGTATTTT.

Only one count was recorded for this clone. The chain has TRBV10-3 and TRBJ1-2; a possible D gene is TRBD1 (6 bases). CDR3 length equals 15 residues. Germline V gene data show CDR1 as ENHRY and CDR2 as SYGVKD. V lost 10 bases and J 0 bases, leaving 18 bases between the germline ends. CDR3 protein: CATTGPTGPNYGYTF. DNA for the CDR3: TGTGCCACGACGGGGCCGACAGGACCTAACTATGGCTACACCTTC.

This chain links TRBV2 with TRBJ1-2; D gene uncertain. The germline gives CDR1 SNHLY, CDR2 FYNNEI. This CDR3 region has 12 residues. V was pared by 10 bases and J by 2 bases, with 11 bases between. CDR3 loop: CATVGSNYGYTF. As DNA, the CDR3 is TGTGCCACCGTCGGTTCCAACTATGGCTACACCTTC.

The sample holds a few counts of this clone. This chain links TRBV10-2 with TRBJ2-1; D is uncertain. V dropped 4 bases and J dropped 8 bases, with 3 bases sitting between them. This CDR3 contains 10 residues. The germline CDR1 and CDR2 sequences are WSHSY and SAAADI. The CDR3 bases are TGCGCCAGCAGTGCGGATGAGCAGTTCTTC. This gives the protein CASSADEQFF.

V is TRBV5-4 and J is TRBJ2-5; D is ambiguous. The V end lost 3 bases, the J end lost 1 base, and 7 bases lay between the germline ends. Looked up from germline, CDR1 is SGHNT and CDR2 is YYREEE (reference sequence). This CDR3 region has 13 residues. CDR3 protein: CASSSMAQETQYF. CDR3 nucleotides: TGTGCCAGCAGCTCAATGGCCCAAGAGACCCAGTACTTC.

The chain links TRBV5-6 to TRBJ2-1; D possibly corresponds to TRBD1 (5 bases). V lost 4 bases and J 9 bases, leaving 14 bases between the germline ends. The CDR3 has 13 amino acids. Germline CDR1 and CDR2: SGHDT and YYEEEE. The CDR3 protein is CASSPQGVSEQFF. The CDR3 DNA sequence: TGTGCCAGCAGCCCCCAAGGGGTAAGTGAGCAGTTCTTC.

The V call is TRBV30, the J call TRBJ1-5; D unresolved. Trimming took 0 bases from V and 0 from J, leaving 18 bases between them. The length of the CDR3 is 18 residues. The germline V gene has CDR1 GTSNPN and CDR2 SVGIG (reference sequence). As DNA, the CDR3 is TGTGCCTGGAGTGTAGACACACTCCGCACCTATAGCAATCAGCCCCAGCATTTT. It encodes CAWSVDTLRTYSNQPQHF.

This clone was detected a few times. This chain connects TRBV25-1 to TRBJ1-1, with a possible D match to TRBD1 (6 bases). CDR1 is MGHDK, CDR2 SYGVNS, per germline. This CDR3 has 16 residues. Trimming took 3 bases from V and 9 from J, leaving 23 bases between them. CDR3 sequence: CASSEWKPGAATQAFF. The CDR3 DNA sequence: TGTGCCAGCAGTGAGTGGAAACCAGGGGCCGCGACCCAAGCTTTCTTT.

Comment on this clone: The sample holds other DNA sequences that translate to the same CDR3. The chain recombines TRBV2 with TRBJ1-2; 9 bases match TRBD1. The germline CDR1 and CDR2 sequences are SNHLY and FYNNEI. With V trimmed by 5 bases and J by 0 bases, 10 bases remained unmatched. The CDR3 totals 17 residues. The CDR3 spells CASSYPDRGLTNYGYTF. In nucleotides, the CDR3 is TGTGCCAGCAGTTATCCGGACAGGGGATTAACTAACTATGGCTACACCTTC.

The V and J genes are TRBV4-2 and TRBJ2-7; possible D gene TRBD2, 5 bases. Trimming removed 0 bases from V and 1 base from J, with 19 bases in between. The CDR3 loop spans 18 amino acids. Germline V gives CDR1 LGHNA, CDR2 YNFKEQ. DNA for the CDR3: TGTGCCAGCAGCCAAGATTCGGACCCCCCCCGAGGGTCCTACGAGCAGTACTTC. It encodes CASSQDSDPPRGSYEQYF.

This chain links TRBV29-1 with TRBJ1-1; D perhaps matches TRBD1 (6 bases). This CDR3 region has 13 residues. Between the trimmed V and J ends, which lost 1 base and 11 bases, there was a span of 17 bases. Germline CDR1 SQVTM, CDR2 ANQGSEA. Written as DNA, the CDR3 is TGCAGCGTTGAAGGGCTCAGGGGCGGAGAGGCTTTCTTT. It specifies CSVEGLRGGEAFF.

V and J are TRBV19 and TRBJ2-1; D remains unclear. The CDR3 loop spans 15 amino acids. Germline V gene sequence: CDR1 LNHDA, CDR2 SQIVND (reference sequence). Trimming cost V 3 bases and J 6 bases, with 15 bases left between them. CDR3 coding DNA: TGTGCCAGTAGTATTCCGCAGCTTGGCGGCAATGAGCAGTTCTTC. Translated: CASSIPQLGGNEQFF.

This clone has just a few counts. The DNA for the CDR3 is TGTGCCAGCAGTTTAGGGGGGGCTAGCAATCAGCCCCAGCATTTT. Its translation: CASSLGGASNQPQHF. The J gene is TRBJ1-5, the V gene TRBV27; tentatively, D is TRBD1 (6 bases). Germline CDR1 MNHEY, CDR2 SMNVEV (reference sequence). Trimming cost V 2 bases and J 0 bases, with 8 bases left between them. The length of the CDR3 is 15 residues.